Listed below are T cell receptor beta chains from one sample, sequenced in a study of CD4 T cells in relation to SARS-CoV-2 and coronaviruses. Their antigen targets remain unknown. Produced via immunoSEQ multiplex PCR; TCRdb's table is partial and in-frame only. In the table there are about 21,000 clones, about 77% of which are singletons. The sequenced sample was CD4+ T cells from PBMCs, cultured in vitro. Receptor source: a human donor in good health. CDR3s include the opening cysteine and the closing phenylalanine or tryptophan. The size of a clone is reported for some rows only, either as once, few or many, or as a class for expanded clones.

. TRBV18 CASSPPNTEAFF
few TRBV28 CASSLGSGTINSPLHF
. TRBV6-5 CASSPDTGLSLSQHF
. TRBV6-6 CASSSQGLGQPQHF
. TRBV2 CASTGQLNEKLFF
. TRBV5-6 CASSQKGNTEAFF
. TRBV6-5 CASSYLSSGSTDTQYF
. TRBV5-1 CASSPTRDGNEQFF
once TRBV27 CASSGKGDRFSQTQYF
. TRBV7-3 CASSLTGNPNTGELFF
. TRBV12-3/TRBV12-4 CASSSTGTDTQYF
. TRBV20-1 CSASPSGSYEQFF
. TRBV21-1 CASSYIAGENTGELFF
. TRBV19 CASKDGGNYNEQFF
few TRBV5-1 CASSLQGDTEAFF
. TRBV7-9 CASSLDSQNSPLHF
. TRBV19 CASSILPGPNQETQYF
. TRBV6-5 CASSRDRGNQPQHF
few TRBV10-3 CAISESAENNSPLHF
. TRBV7-7 CASSLDSNTEAFF
once TRBV2 CASSPGTGQETQYF
once TRBV7-3 CASSLTIQGTEAFF
. TRBV6-4 CASSAATSGTDTQYF
. TRBV5-1 CASSLEGAYYNEQFF
few TRBV7-7 CASSPRGVAGVNNEQFF
. TRBV6-5 CASSYSAVKNIQYF
once TRBV6-5 CASTRDRLLRQPQHF
. TRBV9 CASSVEEGMYYGYTF
. TRBV10-2 CASGSPGSPLHF
. TRBV5-4 CASSLVAGGDYGYTF
. TRBV24-1 CATSDLPSGRVDNEQFF
few TRBV14 CASSQGYEQYF
. TRBV7-2 CASSLAPGLGNEQFF
. TRBV4-2 CASSQKIDSQYSPLHF
few TRBV10-1 CASSDREQPQHF
. TRBV19 CASTPGEGQPQHF
. TRBV19 CASSITGAGNIQYF
. TRBV3-1/TRBV3-2 CASSQYGRTQQNNEQFF
. TRBV28 CASSRDTSTDTQYF
. TRBV12-1 CASSAPGPFTDTQYF
. TRBV6-5 CASSYDGAARLGEQYF
once TRBV15 CATSRALQGEETQYF
. TRBV2 CASMAGQIPNTEAFF
. TRBV19 CASTPDRGMDQPQHF
. TRBV7-9 CASSYDRVTGGQPQHF
. TRBV2 CASSETAGIGYTF
. TRBV19 CASIRGSSTEAFF
large TRBV7-2 CASTSYLNTEAFF
once TRBV2 CASSILGDGLEGTEKLFF
. TRBV5-1 CASSLSPLAGGLYEQYF